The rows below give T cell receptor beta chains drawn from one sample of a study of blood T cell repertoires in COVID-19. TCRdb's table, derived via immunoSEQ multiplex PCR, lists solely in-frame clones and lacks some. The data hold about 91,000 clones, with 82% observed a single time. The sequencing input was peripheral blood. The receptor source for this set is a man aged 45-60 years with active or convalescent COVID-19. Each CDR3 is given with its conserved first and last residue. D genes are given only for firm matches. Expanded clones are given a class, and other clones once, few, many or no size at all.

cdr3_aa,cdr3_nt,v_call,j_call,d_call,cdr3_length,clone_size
CATSRDLRDREPQHF,TGTGCCACCAGCAGAGATCTCAGGGATAGGGAGCCCCAGCATTTT,TRBV15,TRBJ1-5,-,15,-
CASSLEGAGTEAFF,TGCGCCAGCAGCTTGGAGGGGGCCGGCACTGAAGCTTTCTTT,TRBV5-1,TRBJ1-1,TRBD1,14,-
CASSLTNTGAPYGYTF,TGTGCCAGCAGCTTGACAAATACAGGGGCCCCTTATGGCTACACCTTC,TRBV11-2,TRBJ1-2,TRBD1,16,-
CAWRSPRGENQETQYF,TGTGCCTGGAGGAGCCCCAGGGGCGAAAACCAAGAGACCCAGTACTTC,TRBV30,TRBJ2-5,-,16,once
CATSDRTEDRSYTF,TGTGCCACCAGTGATCGGACAGAGGATAGGAGCTACACCTTC,TRBV24-1,TRBJ1-2,-,14,-
CASRGQGGNYGYTF,TGTGCCAGCCGAGGACAGGGGGGCAACTATGGCTACACCTTC,TRBV25-1,TRBJ1-2,TRBD1,14,-
CSVGQGREAFF,TGCAGCGTTGGACAGGGGCGTGAAGCTTTCTTT,TRBV29-1,TRBJ1-1,TRBD1,11,-
CASTPGGSTEAFF,TGTGCCAGCACCCCGGGGGGCTCCACTGAAGCTTTCTTT,TRBV7-9,TRBJ1-1,-,13,many
CASSPDNAQYF,TGTGCCAGCAGCCCCGACAACGCGCAGTACTTC,TRBV12-3/TRBV12-4,TRBJ2-7,-,11,-
CASSLWGDAQETQYF,TGTGCCAGCAGCTTGTGGGGGGATGCCCAAGAGACCCAGTACTTC,TRBV5-4,TRBJ2-5,-,15,-
CASSATASEVTQYF,TGTGCCAGCAGCGCCACCGCGTCAGAGGTAACGCAGTATTTT,TRBV9,TRBJ2-3,-,14,-
CASSPARGYPGELFF,TGTGCCAGCAGTCCTGCCAGGGGGTATCCCGGGGAGCTGTTTTTT,TRBV28,TRBJ2-2,TRBD1,15,once
CASSQISTDTQYF,TGTGCCAGCAGCCAAATCTCGACTGATACGCAGTATTTT,TRBV3-1/TRBV3-2,TRBJ2-3,-,13,-
CAISIAGEGTDTQYF,TGTGCCATCAGCATAGCGGGGGAAGGCACAGATACGCAGTATTTT,TRBV10-3,TRBJ2-3,TRBD2,15,once
CASRSQGPNEKLFF,TGTGCCAGCAGGTCACAGGGACCTAATGAAAAACTGTTTTTT,TRBV2,TRBJ1-4,-,14,-
CASTLGQVVNSPLHF,TGTGCCAGCACCTTGGGACAGGTCGTGAATTCACCCCTCCACTTT,TRBV28,TRBJ1-6,TRBD1,15,-
CASSPTGGANSPLHF,TGTGCCAGCAGCCCGACAGGGGGTGCTAATTCACCCCTCCACTTT,TRBV7-9,TRBJ1-6,TRBD1,15,-
CASSLSGGAFQETQYF,TGTGCCAGCAGCTTAAGCGGGGGGGCCTTCCAAGAGACCCAGTACTTC,TRBV11-2,TRBJ2-5,TRBD2,16,-
CASSFGGFRGYGYTF,TGTGCCAGCAGCTTCGGGGGTTTCAGGGGGTATGGCTACACCTTC,TRBV5-6,TRBJ1-2,TRBD1,15,-
CASSPDSGGYQETQYF,TGTGCCAGCAGCCCCGACAGCGGGGGGTACCAAGAGACCCAGTACTTC,TRBV2,TRBJ2-5,TRBD2,16,-
CASSLGGTGGKETQYF,TGTGCCAGCAGCTTAGGGGGGACAGGTGGGAAGGAGACCCAGTACTTC,TRBV11-2,TRBJ2-5,TRBD1,16,-
CASSPDRHTEAFF,TGTGCCAGCAGTCCCGACAGGCACACTGAAGCTTTCTTT,TRBV7-9,TRBJ1-1,-,13,once
CASSPGQGSWNTEAFF,TGTGCCAGCAGCCCGGGACAGGGTAGTTGGAACACTGAAGCTTTCTTT,TRBV7-9,TRBJ1-1,TRBD1,16,-
CASSLFPRGRKDQETQYF,TGTGCCAGCAGCTTATTCCCCAGGGGACGTAAAGATCAAGAGACCCAGTACTTC,TRBV7-2,TRBJ2-5,-,18,-
CASSLSSGADTQYF,TGCGCCAGCAGCTTATCTAGCGGGGCAGATACGCAGTATTTT,TRBV5-1,TRBJ2-3,TRBD2,14,-
CASSPGANIQYF,TGTGCCAGCAGTCCAGGGGCGAACATTCAGTACTTC,TRBV28,TRBJ2-4,-,12,-
CASSQGVTGRKLFF,TGCGCCAGCAGCCAGGGAGTAACAGGGAGAAAACTGTTTTTT,TRBV4-3,TRBJ1-4,-,14,-
CASSWGRDRVGNIQYF,TGTGCCAGCAGCTGGGGCCGGGACAGGGTGGGAAACATTCAGTACTTC,TRBV5-6,TRBJ2-4,TRBD1,16,-
CASSSGTGGYQPQHF,TGTGCCAGCAGTTCGGGGACAGGAGGATATCAGCCCCAGCATTTT,TRBV28,TRBJ1-5,TRBD1,15,-
CASSPPQGGSQETQYF,TGTGCCAGCTCACCACCACAGGGGGGGTCCCAAGAGACCCAGTACTTC,TRBV18,TRBJ2-5,-,16,-
CASSSLLAGGNNEQFF,TGTGCCAGCAGCTCTCTGCTAGCGGGGGGCAACAATGAGCAGTTCTTC,TRBV28,TRBJ2-1,TRBD2,16,-
CASSFFRTYPSGGRNEQFF,TGTGCCAGCAGCTTTTTCAGGACATACCCTAGCGGGGGCCGGAATGAGCAGTTCTTC,TRBV7-9,TRBJ2-1,TRBD2,19,once
CASSLVQDTEAFF,TGTGCCAGCAGCTTAGTACAGGACACTGAAGCTTTCTTT,TRBV7-2,TRBJ1-1,-,13,-
CATDRGETQYF,TGTGCCACCGACAGGGGGGAGACCCAGTACTTC,TRBV7-9,TRBJ2-5,TRBD1,11,-
CASSFGFRGGEKLFF,TGTGCCAGCAGTTTTGGGTTTAGGGGAGGGGAAAAACTGTTTTTT,TRBV28,TRBJ1-4,-,15,-
CSVSRALGGELFF,TGCAGCGTTTCCAGGGCCCTCGGCGGGGAGCTGTTTTTT,TRBV29-1,TRBJ2-2,-,13,-
CASSQGQGSYNEQFF,TGCGCCAGCAGCCAAGGGCAGGGGAGTTACAATGAGCAGTTCTTC,TRBV4-1,TRBJ2-1,-,15,-
CASSPRRGGFTEAFF,TGTGCCAGCAGCCCCCGCCGGGGGGGCTTCACTGAAGCTTTCTTT,TRBV11-2,TRBJ1-1,-,15,few
CASSLGQILAPLHF,TGTGCCAGCAGCTTAGGGCAAATCTTGGCACCCCTCCACTTT,TRBV7-6,TRBJ1-6,-,14,many
CASSLQFAGELFF,TGTGCCAGCAGCTTACAGTTCGCCGGGGAGCTGTTTTTT,TRBV11-2,TRBJ2-2,-,13,-
CASSREQGGFPHGYTF,TGCGCCAGCAGCCGCGAACAGGGCGGATTTCCCCATGGCTACACCTTC,TRBV4-3,TRBJ1-2,-,16,few
CASRKTGLETQYF,TGTGCCAGCAGAAAAACTGGACTGGAGACCCAGTACTTC,TRBV12-3/TRBV12-4,TRBJ2-5,-,13,-
CASSLDRLAKNIQYF,TGTGCCAGCAGCTTAGACAGGCTAGCCAAAAACATTCAGTACTTC,TRBV5-8,TRBJ2-4,-,15,-
CSASWVSRDYSYEQYF,TGCAGTGCTAGTTGGGTTTCTAGGGACTACTCCTACGAGCAGTACTTC,TRBV20-1,TRBJ2-7,TRBD2,16,-
CASTAGTGRNEQFF,TGTGCCAGCACAGCAGGGACAGGGAGGAATGAGCAGTTCTTC,TRBV6-5,TRBJ2-1,TRBD1,14,-
CASSTPGQGARGYTF,TGTGCCAGCAGCACCCCGGGACAGGGGGCGCGTGGCTACACCTTC,TRBV3-1/TRBV3-2,TRBJ1-2,TRBD1,15,-
CASSLGQGHYGYTF,TGTGCCAGCAGCTTAGGACAGGGGCACTATGGCTACACCTTC,TRBV7-8,TRBJ1-2,TRBD1,14,-
CASSTTGESSPLHF,TGTGCCAGCAGTACCACCGGGGAGTCCTCACCCCTCCACTTT,TRBV6-4,TRBJ1-6,-,14,-
CSVARGTDTGELFF,TGCAGCGTTGCCAGGGGGACGGACACCGGGGAGCTGTTTTTT,TRBV29-1,TRBJ2-2,TRBD1,14,-
CASSGQGAEKNEQFF,TGTGCCAGCAGTGGACAGGGGGCTGAAAAAAATGAGCAGTTCTTC,TRBV2,TRBJ2-1,TRBD1,15,few
CASRGTGAYEQYF,TGCGCCAGCAGAGGGACAGGAGCCTACGAGCAGTACTTC,TRBV10-1,TRBJ2-7,TRBD1,13,once
CASRRQAETQETQYF,TGTGCCAGTAGACGGCAGGCCGAAACTCAAGAGACCCAGTACTTC,TRBV4-2,TRBJ2-5,-,15,-
CASSETTAAGQPQHF,TGTGCCAGCAGTGAAACTACGGCGGCGGGTCAGCCCCAGCATTTT,TRBV6-1,TRBJ1-5,-,15,-
CASSLGGEAEQYF,TGTGCCAGCAGCTTAGGCGGGGAGGCCGAGCAGTACTTC,TRBV28,TRBJ2-7,-,13,-
CASSMELGREGTDTQYF,TGTGCCAGTAGTATGGAGTTGGGCAGGGAGGGCACAGATACGCAGTATTTT,TRBV19,TRBJ2-3,-,17,-
CATSDLRGDSGSTDTQYF,TGTGCCACCAGTGATCTTAGGGGGGACAGTGGGAGCACAGATACGCAGTATTTT,TRBV24-1,TRBJ2-3,-,18,-
CASSVAGGRDTQYF,TGTGCCAGCAGTGTAGCGGGGGGGAGGGATACGCAGTATTTT,TRBV25-1,TRBJ2-3,TRBD2,14,few
CASSRDRAVGQPQHF,TGCGCCAGCAGCCGGGACAGGGCGGTCGGTCAGCCCCAGCATTTT,TRBV4-1,TRBJ1-5,TRBD1,15,-
CASSLDGRGGDTEAFF,TGTGCCAGCAGCTTAGATGGGAGAGGGGGCGACACTGAAGCTTTCTTT,TRBV11-3,TRBJ1-1,TRBD1,16,-
CASRFGDRGNGYTF,TGTGCCAGCAGATTTGGGGACAGGGGGAATGGCTACACCTTC,TRBV5-6,TRBJ1-2,TRBD1,14,-